The 17 T cell receptor beta chains listed next were all sequenced from one sample in a study of post-analysis software for immune sequencing data. Whole-study findings and limits: TRBV5-6, TRBV5-1 and TRBV20-1 belonged to a set of roughly 5 TRBV segments that were more frequent in patients than controls.

No antigen has been assigned to these receptors. Unique molecular identifiers tagged the TCR beta cDNA libraries. TCRdb passed the PCR reads through MiXCR, listing each CDR3 protein once. The profile covers 750,000 to 950,000 distinct CDR3 sequences, with 53% appearing a single time and approximately 4.3% taken by the ten largest. The sequenced sample consisted of blood. Source of these receptors: a girl aged 10-17 years with multiple sclerosis.

The chain joins TRBV12-3 or TRBV12-4 to TRBJ1-5; tentative D call: TRBD1 (5 bases). This CDR3 has 14 amino acids. Trimming cost V 8 bases and J 2 bases, with 13 bases left between them. CDR3 region: CASAWGGGNQPQHF. The CDR3 bases are TGTGCCAGCGCCTGGGGAGGGGGCAATCAGCCCCAGCATTTT.

The chain links TRBV10-2 to TRBJ1-1; no clear D. Germline V gene sequence: CDR1 WSHSY, CDR2 SAAADI. V lost 3 bases, J lost 5 bases, and 10 bases lay in between. This CDR3 region has 13 residues. The CDR3 spells CASSEPVGTEAFF. The CDR3 DNA is TGCGCCAGCAGTGAACCTGTCGGGACTGAAGCTTTCTTT.

The J gene is TRBJ2-7, the V gene TRBV7-3, with TRBD1 matching 7 bases. Germline CDR1 is SGHTA and CDR2 is FQGTGA. The CDR3 is 13 residues long. V shed 5 bases, J shed 6 bases, and the junction held 7 bases outside the gene matches. CDR3 protein: CASSQTGLGEQYF. The CDR3 region has the DNA TGTGCCAGCAGCCAGACAGGGTTGGGCGAGCAGTACTTC.

The V call is TRBV20-1, the J call TRBJ2-5, with 12 nucleotides matching TRBD2. J gave up 2 bases and V 4 bases, and 2 bases lay outside the gene matches. CDR1 is DFQATT and CDR2 is SNEGSKA in the germline V gene (reference sequence). This CDR3 has 14 amino acids. The CDR3 loop is CSANGLAGQETQYF. DNA for the CDR3: TGCAGTGCTAACGGACTAGCGGGGCAAGAGACCCAGTACTTC.

This rearrangement joins TRBV5-5 to TRBJ2-5; no definite D call. Deletions cut 2 bases from V and 3 bases from J, with 14 bases between. Per germline, CDR1 SGHKS and CDR2 YYEKEE (reference sequence). CDR3 size: 15 residues. The CDR3 bases are TGTGCCAGCAGCTTAACTTTGATCCGGAAAGAGACCCAGTACTTC. Residues: CASSLTLIRKETQYF.

This chain links TRBV5-1 with TRBJ2-7; TRBD1 matches 10 bases. Germline V gene sequence: CDR1 SGHRS, CDR2 YFSETQ. The CDR3 is 17 residues long. The V gene end was trimmed by 0 bases and the J gene end by 2 bases; junction bases not matched to a gene: 8. In nucleotides, the CDR3 is TGCGCCAGCAGCTTGGCCGGCCGGACAGGGGGGGCCTACGAGCAGTACTTC. Its protein product is CASSLAGRTGGAYEQYF.

This clonotype has just a few counts. The J gene is TRBJ2-7, the V gene TRBV7-6, with 8 bases aligning to TRBD1. Germline lookup yields CDR1 SGHVS and CDR2 FNYEAQ. The CDR3 is 15 amino acids. Unmatched junction bases numbered 9, after V lost 6 bases and J lost 2 bases. The CDR3 region has the DNA TGTGCCAGCAGTCTAGGGACAGGCTGGACCTACGAGCAGTACTTC. Its translation: CASSLGTGWTYEQYF.

This clonotype was counted only a few times. J is TRBJ2-5 and V is TRBV15; 7 bases map to TRBD2. Trimming at V came to 6 bases and at J to 1 base, leaving 5 bases not matched to a gene. Germline V gives CDR1 LNHNV, CDR2 YYDKDF (reference sequence). This CDR3 contains 14 residues. The CDR3 reads CATRASGSQETQYF. The CDR3 nucleotides are TGTGCCACCAGAGCTAGCGGCTCCCAAGAGACCCAGTACTTC.

As concerns this clonotype: This clone may be a read error of a much larger clone one base away. The gene calls are TRBV6-5 and TRBJ2-7, with D tentatively TRBD1 (5 bases). TRBJ2-5 matches the DNA end more closely, so the J call is doubtful. The V gene's germline CDR1 is MNHEY and CDR2 SVGAGI. The CDR3 is made up of 13 amino acids. Here the CDR3 reads CAGSYNSGQTQYF. CDR3 bases: TGTGCCGGCAGTTACAACTCAGGGCAGACCCAGTACTTC.

The chain combines TRBV7-9 with TRBJ2-1; the match to TRBD1 covers 8 bases. The germline CDR1 and CDR2 sequences are SEHNR and FQNEAQ (reference sequence). The V gene end was trimmed by 5 bases and the J gene end by 5 bases; junction bases not matched to a gene: 11. The CDR3 sequence is 16 residues long. In nucleotides, the CDR3 is TGTGCCAGCAGCAAGGACGGACAGGGTCTTCACAATGAGCAGTTCTTC. It codes for CASSKDGQGLHNEQFF.

This clonotype was detected only a few times. V and J are TRBV3-1 and TRBJ1-2, with 8 bases lining up with TRBD1. V gave up 5 bases and J gave up 0 bases; unmatched junction bases: 5. Germline V gives CDR1 LGHDT, CDR2 YNNKEL (reference sequence). The CDR3 loop spans 15 amino acids. CDR3 coding DNA: TGTGCCAGCAGCTTCCAGGGGGCGTCTAACTATGGCTACACCTTC. Its protein is CASSFQGASNYGYTF.

This clonotype was detected only once. This chain links TRBV29-1 with TRBJ2-1; 8 bases align to TRBD2. The V gene's germline CDR1 is SQVTM and CDR2 ANQGSEA. This CDR3 comprises 16 residues. With 4 bases clipped from V and 3 bases from J, the junction kept 11 bases outside the gene matches. The DNA of the CDR3 is TGCAGCGTTGGACCACGGTCAGCGGGAGACTACAATGAGCAGTTCTTC. It yields the protein CSVGPRSAGDYNEQFF.

The V gene is TRBV20-1, the J gene TRBJ2-7; tentative D call: TRBD2 (7 bases). Trimming took 5 bases from V and 1 from J, leaving 18 bases between them. In germline, CDR1 is DFQATT, CDR2 SNEGSKA (reference sequence). CDR3 length equals 15 residues. CDR3 region: CSAHSAGGASYEQYF. The CDR3 DNA reads TGCAGTGCTCATTCGGCTGGGGGGGCTTCCTACGAGCAGTACTTC.

The chain has TRBV6-6 and TRBJ2-1; maybe TRBD2 (5 bases). Between the trimmed V and J ends, which lost 0 bases and 6 bases, there was a span of 9 bases. The CDR3 is made up of 14 amino acids. Germline-derived CDR1 and CDR2 are MNHNY and SVGAGI (reference sequence). The CDR3 sequence is CASSYSKEVNEQFF. Here the CDR3 DNA reads TGTGCCAGCAGTTACTCAAAGGAGGTCAATGAGCAGTTCTTC.

This clonotype was recorded a few times. V is TRBV7-9 and J is TRBJ1-6; 11 nucleotides match TRBD1. Germline CDR1 reads SEHNR; CDR2 reads FQNEAQ (reference sequence). This CDR3 spans 15 amino acids. With 4 bases clipped from V and 5 bases from J, the junction kept 1 base outside the gene matches. The CDR3 sequence: CASSSGQGDNSPLHF. CDR3 bases: TGTGCCAGCAGCTCGGGACAGGGGGATAATTCACCCCTCCACTTT.

This clonotype was observed a handful of times. Here the CDR3 DNA reads TGTGCCAGCAGCATCGGACAGGGCTTGGGGTTCGGCTTCTCATACGAGCAGTACTTC. The encoded protein is CASSIGQGLGFGFSYEQYF. This sequence joins TRBV5-5 and TRBJ2-5; 8 positions agree with TRBD1. The J call is uncertain, as TRBJ2-7 better fits the DNA end. The CDR3 extends over 19 amino acids. Germline assignment: CDR1 SGHKS and CDR2 YYEKEE (reference sequence).

This rearrangement joins TRBV6-1 to TRBJ1-6; 7 bases are a match to TRBD1. V trimming: 6 bases; J trimming: 8 bases; junction bases outside the gene matches: 7. The germline V gene encodes CDR1 MNHNS and CDR2 SASEGT. The CDR3 is made up of 14 amino acids. The CDR3 here is CASRKPGQYSPLHF. The DNA for the CDR3 is TGTGCCAGCAGAAAACCGGGACAGTATTCACCCCTCCACTTT.